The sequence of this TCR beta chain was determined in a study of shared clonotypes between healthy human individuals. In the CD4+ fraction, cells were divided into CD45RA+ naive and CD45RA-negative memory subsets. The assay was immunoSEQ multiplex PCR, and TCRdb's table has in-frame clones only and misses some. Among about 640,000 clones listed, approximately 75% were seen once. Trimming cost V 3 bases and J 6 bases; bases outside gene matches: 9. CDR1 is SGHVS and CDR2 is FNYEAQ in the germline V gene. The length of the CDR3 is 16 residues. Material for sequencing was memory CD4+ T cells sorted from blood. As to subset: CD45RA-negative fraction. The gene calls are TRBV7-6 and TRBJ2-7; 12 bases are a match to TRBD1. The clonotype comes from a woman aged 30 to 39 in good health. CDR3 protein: CASSLKTGTGGGEQYF. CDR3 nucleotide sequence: TGTGCCAGCAGCTTGAAAACCGGGACAGGGGGCGGCGAGCAGTACTTC.